Described below is a single T cell receptor beta chain sequence and its context. Produced via immunoSEQ multiplex PCR; TCRdb's table is partial and in-frame only. The sample carries roughly 140,000 clones, roughly 80% recorded once. This sample is part of a study of blood T cell repertoires in COVID-19. This CDR3 is 15 amino acids long. The V gene's germline CDR1 is MNHNY and CDR2 SVGAGI (reference sequence). Trimming cost V 2 bases and J 0 bases, with 8 bases left between them. The gene calls are TRBV6-6 and TRBJ1-5, with no clear D. The source material was peripheral blood. The sequence was collected from a human donor with acute or convalescent COVID-19. The donor label of this sample is uncertain. CDR3 amino acids: CASSYNGYSNQPQHF. As DNA, the CDR3 is TGTGCCAGCAGTTACAACGGGTATAGCAATCAGCCCCAGCATTTT.